Below are 16 T cell receptor beta chains sequenced from a single sample in a study of OX40 agonist ivuxolimab in advanced cancers. Produced via immunoSEQ multiplex PCR; TCRdb's table is partial and in-frame only. This table has tens of thousands of clones, 90% appearing once. The sample in question was CD4+ or CD8+ T cells sorted from blood, obtained in a trial of the OX40 agonist ivuxolimab. The receptors shown here come from an adult with an advanced solid tumor such as melanoma, head and neck, liver or kidney cancer.

The CDR3 sequence: CASSKPRDRGRRGHEQYF. The CDR3 DNA reads TGTGCCAGCAGCAAACCCCGGGACAGGGGAAGAAGAGGCCACGAGCAGTACTTC. The chain couples TRBV21-1 to TRBJ2-7; the table's D call TRBD1 went unverified against the DNA. TRBV21-1 corresponds to a pseudogene. There are 18 residues in the CDR3.

The CDR3 sequence: CASSQGYLAGYNEQFF. CDR3 DNA: TGCGCCAGCAGCCAAGGGTATCTAGCGGGGTACAATGAGCAGTTCTTC. The gene calls are TRBV4-1 and TRBJ2-1; TRBD2 matches 9 bases. The J segment lost 4 bases and the V segment lost 1 base, leaving 5 bases of the junction unmatched. The CDR3 is 16 amino acids. Germline V gene data show CDR1 as MGHRA and CDR2 as YSYEKL.

This clone was counted only a few times. This rearrangement joins TRBV2 to TRBJ2-2; D remains ambiguous. The CDR3 totals 11 residues. With 7 bases removed from V and 7 bases from J, the gap between germline ends came to 7 bases. Germline V gives CDR1 SNHLY, CDR2 FYNNEI. In DNA, the CDR3 is TGTGCCAGCATCGGCCTCGGGGAGCTGTTTTTT. Translated: CASIGLGELFF.

The rearrangement uses TRBV7-9 and TRBJ2-3; D is unresolved. Germline loops: CDR1 SEHNR, CDR2 FQNEAQ (reference sequence). The V end was cut by 1 base, the J end by 6 bases, with 11 bases between. This CDR3 spans 14 amino acids. CDR3 nucleotides: TGTGCCAGCAGCTTAGAGTCTAGTGCGGATACGCAGTATTTT. Amino acids: CASSLESSADTQYF.

This clone was seen once. The chain combines TRBV27 with TRBJ2-5, with D perhaps TRBD1 (6 bases). V lost 0 bases to trimming and J lost 1 base, with 12 bases between them. The CDR3 sequence is 16 residues long. The V gene's germline CDR1 is MNHEY and CDR2 SMNVEV (reference sequence). The CDR3 bases are TGTGCCAGCAGTTTATCTACAACAGGGCCCCAAGAGACCCAGTACTTC. Protein product: CASSLSTTGPQETQYF.

J is TRBJ1-1 and V is TRBV13; D call uncertain. The V and J ends lost 4 bases and 5 bases respectively, with 14 bases between them. The length of the CDR3 is 14 residues. The germline CDR1 and CDR2 sequences are PRHDT and FYEKMQ (reference sequence). CDR3 bases: TGTGCCAGCAGCTCAGTTGACACGGAGACTGAAGCTTTCTTT. Amino acid sequence: CASSSVDTETEAFF.

The sample holds a few counts of this clone. This rearrangement joins TRBV6-5 to TRBJ2-1; TRBD2 matches at 8 bases. V was pared by 5 bases and J by 3 bases, with 6 bases of the junction left unmatched. Germline assignment: CDR1 MNHEY and CDR2 SVGAGI. This CDR3 region has 15 residues. Written as DNA, the CDR3 is TGTGCCAGCAGTCACGGACTAGCTGACTACAATGAGCAGTTCTTC. It specifies CASSHGLADYNEQFF.

V usage is TRBV7-9 and J usage is TRBJ2-5, with 8 bases that match TRBD1. V was clipped by 1 base and J by 3 bases; unmatched bases: 4. Germline V gene sequence: CDR1 SEHNR, CDR2 FQNEAQ (reference sequence). This CDR3 comprises 15 residues. The CDR3 is CASSLGQGAKETQYF. The DNA for the CDR3 is TGTGCCAGCAGCTTAGGGCAGGGGGCCAAAGAGACCCAGTACTTC. The full variable domain, completed using reference TRBV7-9 and TRBJ2-5, is DTGVSQNPRHKITKRGQNVTFRCDPISEHNRLYWYRQTLGQGPEFLTYFQNEAQLEKSRLLSDRFSAERPKGSFSTLEIQRTEQGDSAMYLCASSLGQGAKETQYFGPGTRLLVL.

The rearrangement joins TRBV7-8 to TRBJ1-3, with a tentative D call TRBD1 (6 bases). CDR1 is SGHVS and CDR2 is FQNEAQ in the germline V gene. Trimming left V 1 base short and J 5 bases short, with 18 bases between. The length of the CDR3 is 17 residues. The CDR3 DNA reads as TGTGCCAGCAGCTTAGATCAGGGGTTGCTCTACCGAAACACCATATATTTT. As protein: CASSLDQGLLYRNTIYF.

This rearrangement joins TRBV29-1 to TRBJ2-2; a weak D match, TRBD1 (5 bases). The CDR3 is 13 amino acids. The germline gives CDR1 SQVTM, CDR2 ANQGSEA. V was clipped by 5 bases and J by 5 bases, with 12 bases between them. This CDR3 reads CSVIGAETGELFF. The CDR3 region has the DNA TGCAGCGTTATTGGGGCGGAAACCGGGGAGCTGTTTTTT.

The chain recombines TRBV2 with TRBJ1-4, with 7 bases aligning to TRBD1. In germline, CDR1 is SNHLY, CDR2 FYNNEI. V dropped 3 bases and J dropped 8; count of bases not matched to a gene: 6. CDR3 length: 14 residues. As DNA, the CDR3 is TGTGCCAGCAGTGACTACGACAGGGAGGAAAAACTGTTTTTT. It is translated as CASSDYDREEKLFF.

The CDR3 DNA follows: TGTGCCAGCAGCGTTGGGTCTAGCTTCCACAATGAGCAGTTCTTC. Its translation: CASSVGSSFHNEQFF. The V and J genes are TRBV5-8 and TRBJ2-1, with TRBD2 as a possible D gene (5 bases). The CDR3 has 15 residues. V lost 4 bases to trimming and J lost 5 bases, with 16 bases between them. In germline, CDR1 is SGHTS, CDR2 YDEGEE.

The CDR3 nucleotides read TGTGCCATCAGTGCAGGGGATTCCTACGAGCAGTACTTC. Translation gives CAISAGDSYEQYF. The chain links TRBV10-3 to TRBJ2-7; tentatively, D is TRBD1 (6 bases). Germline CDR1 is ENHRY and CDR2 is SYGVKD. The CDR3 is made up of 13 amino acids. Between the trimmed V and J ends, which lost 4 bases and 1 base, there was a span of 8 bases.

This clone was recorded once. The chain is built from TRBV23-1 and TRBJ1-4; D ambiguous. TRBV23-1 is assigned to the ORF class and has an uncertain function. Trimming stripped 6 bases from V and 4 bases from J, with 9 bases between. The length of the CDR3 is 13 residues. The chain's CDR3 is CASSPRDNEKLFF. The CDR3 coding sequence is TGCGCCAGCAGCCCCCGTGATAATGAAAAACTGTTTTTT.

The CDR3 protein is CASSPGGPGELFF. In DNA form, the CDR3 reads TGTGCCAGCAGTCCCGGGGGGCCCGGGGAGCTGTTTTTT. V and J are TRBV27 and TRBJ2-2, with D possibly being TRBD2 (7 bases). CDR3 length: 13 residues. The V end lost 5 bases, the J end lost 6 bases, and 10 bases lay between the germline ends. CDR1 MNHEY and CDR2 SMNVEV come from the germline V gene (reference sequence).

V and J are TRBV5-4 and TRBJ1-2, with D unclear. CDR1 and CDR2 from the germline V gene are SGHNT and YYREEE (reference sequence). The CDR3 spans 15 residues. The ends were cut back, 4 bases at V and 0 bases at J, with 13 bases in the middle. The CDR3 region is CASSQGQTTNYGYTF. The CDR3 bases are TGTGCCAGCAGCCAAGGCCAGACCACTAACTATGGCTACACCTTC.